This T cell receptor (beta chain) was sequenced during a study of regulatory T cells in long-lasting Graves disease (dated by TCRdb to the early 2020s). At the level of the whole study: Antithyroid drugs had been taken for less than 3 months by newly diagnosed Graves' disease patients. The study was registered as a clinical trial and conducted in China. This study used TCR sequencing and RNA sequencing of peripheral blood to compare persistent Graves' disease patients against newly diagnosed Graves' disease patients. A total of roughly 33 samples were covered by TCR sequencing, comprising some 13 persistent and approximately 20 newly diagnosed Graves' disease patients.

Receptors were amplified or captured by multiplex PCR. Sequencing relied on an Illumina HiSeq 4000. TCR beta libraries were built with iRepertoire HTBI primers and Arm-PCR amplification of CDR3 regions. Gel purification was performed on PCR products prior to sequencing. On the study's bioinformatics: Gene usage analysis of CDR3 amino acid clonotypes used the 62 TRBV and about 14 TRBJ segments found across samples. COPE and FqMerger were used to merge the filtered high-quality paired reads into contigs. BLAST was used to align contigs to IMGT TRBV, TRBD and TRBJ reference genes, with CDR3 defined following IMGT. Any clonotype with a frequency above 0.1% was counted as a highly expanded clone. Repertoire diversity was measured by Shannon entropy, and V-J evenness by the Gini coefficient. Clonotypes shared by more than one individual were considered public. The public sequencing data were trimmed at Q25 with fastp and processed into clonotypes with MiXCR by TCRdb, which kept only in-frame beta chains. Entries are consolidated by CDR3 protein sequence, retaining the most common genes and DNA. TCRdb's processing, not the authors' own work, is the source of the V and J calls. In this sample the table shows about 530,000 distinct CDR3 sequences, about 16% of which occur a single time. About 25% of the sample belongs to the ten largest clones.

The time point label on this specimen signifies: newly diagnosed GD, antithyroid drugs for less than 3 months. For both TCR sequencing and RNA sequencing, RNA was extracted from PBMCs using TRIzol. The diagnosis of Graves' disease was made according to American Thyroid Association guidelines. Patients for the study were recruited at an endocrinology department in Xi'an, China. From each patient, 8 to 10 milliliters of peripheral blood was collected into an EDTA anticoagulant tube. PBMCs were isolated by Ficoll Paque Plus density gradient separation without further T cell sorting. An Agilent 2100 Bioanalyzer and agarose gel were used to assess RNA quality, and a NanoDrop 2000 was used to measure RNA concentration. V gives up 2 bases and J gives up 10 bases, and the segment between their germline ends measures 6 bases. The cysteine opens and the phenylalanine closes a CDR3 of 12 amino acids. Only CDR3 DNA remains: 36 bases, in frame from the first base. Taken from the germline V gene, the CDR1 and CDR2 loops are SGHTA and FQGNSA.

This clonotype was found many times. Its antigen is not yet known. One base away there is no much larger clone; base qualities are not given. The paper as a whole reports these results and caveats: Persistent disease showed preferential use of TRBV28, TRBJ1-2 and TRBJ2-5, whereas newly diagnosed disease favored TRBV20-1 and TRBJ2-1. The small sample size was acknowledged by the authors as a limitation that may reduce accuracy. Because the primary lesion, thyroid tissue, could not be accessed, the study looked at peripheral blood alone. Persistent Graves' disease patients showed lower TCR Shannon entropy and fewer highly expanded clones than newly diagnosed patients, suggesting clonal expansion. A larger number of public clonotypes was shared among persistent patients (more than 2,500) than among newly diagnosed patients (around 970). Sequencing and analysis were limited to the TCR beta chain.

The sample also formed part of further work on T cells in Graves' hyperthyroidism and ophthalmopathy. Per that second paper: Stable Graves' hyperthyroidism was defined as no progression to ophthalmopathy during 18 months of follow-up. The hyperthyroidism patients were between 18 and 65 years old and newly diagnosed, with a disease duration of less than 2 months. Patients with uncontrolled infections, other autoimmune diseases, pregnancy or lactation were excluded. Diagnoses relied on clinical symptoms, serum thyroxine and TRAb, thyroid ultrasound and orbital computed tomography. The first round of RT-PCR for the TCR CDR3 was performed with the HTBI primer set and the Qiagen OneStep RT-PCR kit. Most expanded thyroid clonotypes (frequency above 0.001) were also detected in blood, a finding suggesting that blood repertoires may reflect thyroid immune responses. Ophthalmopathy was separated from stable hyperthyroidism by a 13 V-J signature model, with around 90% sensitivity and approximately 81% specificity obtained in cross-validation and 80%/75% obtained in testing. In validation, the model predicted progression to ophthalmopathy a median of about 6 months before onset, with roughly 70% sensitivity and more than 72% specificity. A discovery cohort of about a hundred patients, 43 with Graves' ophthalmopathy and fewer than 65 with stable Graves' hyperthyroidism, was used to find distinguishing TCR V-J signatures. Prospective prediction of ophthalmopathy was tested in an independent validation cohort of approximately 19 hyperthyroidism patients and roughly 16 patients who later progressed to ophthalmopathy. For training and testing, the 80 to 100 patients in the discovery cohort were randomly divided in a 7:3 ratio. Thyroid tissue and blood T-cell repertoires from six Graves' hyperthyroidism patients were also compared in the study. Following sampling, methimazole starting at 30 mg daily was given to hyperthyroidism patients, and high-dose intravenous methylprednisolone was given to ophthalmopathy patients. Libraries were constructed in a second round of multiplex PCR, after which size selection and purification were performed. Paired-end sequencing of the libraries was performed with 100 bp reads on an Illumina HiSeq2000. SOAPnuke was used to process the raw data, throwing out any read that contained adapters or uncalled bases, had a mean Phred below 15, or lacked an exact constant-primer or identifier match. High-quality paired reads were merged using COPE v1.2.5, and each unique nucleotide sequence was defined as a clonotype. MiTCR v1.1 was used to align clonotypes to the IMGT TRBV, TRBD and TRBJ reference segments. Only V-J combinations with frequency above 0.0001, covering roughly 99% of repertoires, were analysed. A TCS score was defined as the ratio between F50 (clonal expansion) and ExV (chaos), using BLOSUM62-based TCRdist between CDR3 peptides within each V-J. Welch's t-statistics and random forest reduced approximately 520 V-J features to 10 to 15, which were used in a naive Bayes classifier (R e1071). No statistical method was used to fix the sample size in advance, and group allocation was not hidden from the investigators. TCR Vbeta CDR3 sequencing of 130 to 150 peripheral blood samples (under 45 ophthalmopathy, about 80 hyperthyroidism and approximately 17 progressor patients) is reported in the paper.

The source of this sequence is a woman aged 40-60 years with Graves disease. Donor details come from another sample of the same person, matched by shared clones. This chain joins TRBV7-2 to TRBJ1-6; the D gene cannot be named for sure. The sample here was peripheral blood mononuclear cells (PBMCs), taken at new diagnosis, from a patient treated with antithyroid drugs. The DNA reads TGTGCCAGCAGCTTAATGGGGTCACCCCTCCACTTT. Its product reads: CASSLMGSPLHF. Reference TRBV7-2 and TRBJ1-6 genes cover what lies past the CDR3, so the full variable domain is GAGVSQSPSNKVTEKGKDVELRCDPISGHTALYWYRQSLGQGLEFLIYFQGNSAPDKSGLPSDRFSAERTGGSVSTLTIQRTQQEDSAVYLCASSLMGSPLHFGNGTRLTVT.